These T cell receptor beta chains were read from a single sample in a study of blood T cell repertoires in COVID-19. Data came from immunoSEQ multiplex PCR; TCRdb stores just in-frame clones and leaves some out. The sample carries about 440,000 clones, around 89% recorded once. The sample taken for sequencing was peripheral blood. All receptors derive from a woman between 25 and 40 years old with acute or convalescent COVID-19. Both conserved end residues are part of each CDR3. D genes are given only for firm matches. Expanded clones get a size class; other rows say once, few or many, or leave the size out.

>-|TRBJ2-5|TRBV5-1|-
CASSSLQGQETQYF
TGCGCCAGCAGCTCCCTACAGGGCCAAGAGACCCAGTACTTC
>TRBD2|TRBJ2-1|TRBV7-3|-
CASSSGLSNNEQFF
TGTGCCAGCAGCTCGGGACTATCAAACAATGAGCAGTTCTTC
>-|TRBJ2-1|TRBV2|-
CASTLLDNEQFF
TGTGCCAGCACCTTACTCGACAATGAGCAGTTCTTC
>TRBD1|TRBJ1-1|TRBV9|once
CASGGGGVDTEAFF
TGTGCCAGCGGAGGGGGCGGGGTGGACACTGAAGCTTTCTTT
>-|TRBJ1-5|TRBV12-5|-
CASGLVPTRGNQPQHF
TGTGCTAGTGGTTTGGTACCAACTAGGGGCAATCAGCCCCAGCATTTT
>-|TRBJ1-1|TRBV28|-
CASRRTTQGMNTEAFF
TGTGCCAGCAGAAGAACGACACAGGGTATGAACACTGAAGCTTTCTTT
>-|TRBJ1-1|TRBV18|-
CASSPGGGSTEAFF
TGTGCCAGCTCACCGGGGGGAGGTAGTACTGAAGCTTTCTTT
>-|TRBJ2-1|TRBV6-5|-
CASSYFRARGYNEQFF
TGTGCCAGCAGTTACTTTAGGGCGCGGGGCTACAATGAGCAGTTCTTC
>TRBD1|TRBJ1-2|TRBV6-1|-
CASSGKPGQTKWDYGYTF
TGTGCCAGCAGTGGAAAACCGGGACAGACCAAATGGGACTATGGCTACACCTTC
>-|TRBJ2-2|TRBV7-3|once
CASSSDKNTGELFF
TGTGCCAGCAGCTCGGACAAGAACACCGGGGAGCTGTTTTTT